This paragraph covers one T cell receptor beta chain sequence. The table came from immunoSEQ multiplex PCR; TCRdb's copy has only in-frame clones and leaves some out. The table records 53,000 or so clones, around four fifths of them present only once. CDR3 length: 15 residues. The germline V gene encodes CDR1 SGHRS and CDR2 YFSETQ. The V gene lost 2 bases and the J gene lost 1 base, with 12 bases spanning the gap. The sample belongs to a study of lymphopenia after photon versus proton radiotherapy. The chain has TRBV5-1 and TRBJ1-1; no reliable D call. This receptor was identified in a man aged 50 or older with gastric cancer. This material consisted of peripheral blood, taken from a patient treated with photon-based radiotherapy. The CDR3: CASSFRLSSNTEAFF. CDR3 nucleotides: TGCGCCAGCAGCTTCCGTCTATCCTCGAACACTGAAGCTTTCTTT.